The 4 T cell receptor beta chains given below trace back to one sample, sequenced in a study of T cell responses to AZD1222 COVID-19 vaccine. The method was immunoSEQ multiplex PCR; TCRdb's version includes in-frame clones alone and lacks a portion of them. The sample consists of around 160,000 clones, more than 75% of them appearing once. Source: peripheral blood, taken on day 0 of AZD1222 vaccination. These receptors were collected from an adult in good health.

The chain uses TRBV19 and TRBJ1-1; D possibly corresponds to TRBD1 (5 bases). This CDR3 has 13 amino acids. Germline V gives CDR1 LNHDA, CDR2 SQIVND (reference sequence). V was pared by 3 bases and J by 1 base, with 6 bases between. The CDR3 DNA reads TGTGCCAGTAGTATCGACAGGAACACTGAAGCTTTCTTT. The encoded protein is CASSIDRNTEAFF.

This chain connects TRBV4-1 to TRBJ1-4; tentatively, D is TRBD1 (5 bases). Germline V CDR1 and CDR2: MGHRA, YSYEKL. The CDR3 totals 17 residues. The V and J ends lost 1 base and 0 bases respectively, with 12 bases between them. The CDR3, as DNA: TGCGCCAGCAGCCAAGGGGACGGCCTTTCAACTAATGAAAAACTGTTTTTT. Protein: CASSQGDGLSTNEKLFF.

The rearrangement uses TRBV15 and TRBJ2-7; the match to TRBD2 covers 8 bases. Germline CDR1 is LNHNV and CDR2 is YYDKDF (reference sequence). The CDR3 runs 17 residues. Trimming at V came to 3 bases and at J to 2 bases, leaving 12 bases not matched to a gene. CDR3 bases: TGTGCCACCAGCAGGGGGGGTGGAGCGGGAGAGACCTACGAGCAGTACTTC. The encoded protein is CATSRGGGAGETYEQYF. Drawing the rest from reference TRBV15 and TRBJ2-7, the complete variable domain is DAMVIQNPRYQVTQFGKPVTLSCSQTLNHNVMYWYQQKSSQAPKLLFHYYDKDFNNEADTPDNFQSRRPNTSFCFLDIRSPGLGDTAMYLCATSRGGGAGETYEQYFGPGTRLTVT.

The rearrangement uses TRBV20-1 and TRBJ2-1; no clear D. The CDR3 is 10 residues long. Germline V gene sequence: CDR1 DFQATT, CDR2 SNEGSKA (reference sequence). The V end lost 3 bases, the J end lost 10 bases, and 7 bases lay between the germline ends. The CDR3 reads CSASLREQFF. The CDR3 nucleotides read TGCAGTGCTAGTTTAAGGGAGCAGTTCTTC.